The entry that follows covers one TCR beta chain sequence. Antigen: not known. Mixed chimerism was transient after nonmyeloablative marrow transplants from related graft donors. The data belong to a study of Tregs in tolerant kidney transplant recipients. Study-wide points: Antigen-driven expansion was suggested because donor-specific Tregs expanded more than all Tregs in tolerant patients.

This CDR3 contains 11 residues. V shed 4 bases and J shed 12 bases, with 10 bases lying between them. CDR1 MGHDK and CDR2 SYGVNS come from the germline V gene. Assay: immunoSEQ multiplex PCR; the TCRdb copy retains only in-frame clones and omits some. This sample has tens of thousands of clones, with roughly 93% found just once. The starting material was CD4+ T cells from blood (PBMCs), obtained 12 months after the transplant. The chain employs TRBV25-1 and TRBJ1-5; D may be TRBD1 (5 bases). This TCR came from a human patient who received a combined kidney and bone marrow transplant. Some T cells may be provided by the graft donor. CDR3 sequence reads: CASSGGGIQHF. The CDR3 coding sequence is TGTGCCAGCAGTGGCGGGGGGATCCAGCATTTT. Full variable domain (missing parts from reference TRBV25-1 and TRBJ1-5): EADIYQTPRYLVIGTGKKITLECSQTMGHDKMYWYQQDPGMELHLIHYSYGVNSTEKGDLSSESTVSRIRTEHFPLTLESARPSHTSQYLCASSGGGIQHFGDGTRLSIL.